Sequencing of this T cell receptor (beta chain) was carried out in a study of blood T cell repertoires in COVID-19. Study at large: PBMCs, B-cell-depleted T cells, or T cells were the source of the cDNA or gDNA that made up the material.

Trimming removed 0 bases from V and 7 bases from J, with 22 bases in between. Germline V gene data show CDR1 as MNHEY and CDR2 as SMNVEV (reference sequence). The CDR3 totals 17 residues. Original processing notes: Nucleated cell number was recorded as an estimate derived from reference gene primer amplification. The protocol was immunoSEQ multiplex PCR, while the TCRdb copy is restricted to in-frame clones and leaves out a portion. D and trimming come from the DNA, and the V and J calls and clone size come from that table. The sample consists of 250,000 to 350,000 clones, roughly nine tenths of them appearing once.

The sequenced material came from peripheral blood. This chain links TRBV27 with TRBJ2-7, with D possibly TRBD1 on 6 matching bases. This TCR derives from a woman aged 45-59 years who had recovered from COVID-19. The CDR3 protein is CASSLSFWQGTPWEQYF. The CDR3 region has the DNA TGTGCCAGCAGTTTATCCTTCTGGCAGGGGACGCCGTGGGAGCAGTACTTC.